This T cell receptor (beta chain) was profiled in a study of radiotherapy plus CTLA-4 blockade in lung cancer. TCRdb's table, derived via immunoSEQ multiplex PCR, lists solely in-frame clones and lacks some. The sample includes 85,000 to 90,000 clones, roughly 70% seen only once; the top ten take over 11%. Findings and caveats of the study: Interferon-beta, together with early blood T cell clone dynamics, reportedly best predicted response.

The CDR3 runs to 15 residues. Germline CDR1 reads LNHDA; CDR2 reads SQIVND (reference sequence). V was pared by 6 bases and J by 0 bases, with 13 bases between. To note about this clone: The target antigen is unknown.

The sequencing here drew on peripheral blood, taken from a patient treated with radiotherapy plus ipilimumab. The clonotype was recovered from a human donor with non-small cell lung cancer that progressed on radiotherapy plus ipilimumab. The chain carries TRBV19 and TRBJ2-3; D remains unclear. In nucleotides, the CDR3 is TGTGCCAGTAGCCCAGGTGACGCCAGCACAGATACGCAGTATTTT. Translation gives CASSPGDASTDTQYF. Full variable domain (missing parts from reference TRBV19 and TRBJ2-3): DGGITQSPKYLFRKEGQNVTLSCEQNLNHDAMYWYRQDPGQGLRLIYYSQIVNDFQKGDIAEGYSVSREKKESFPLTVTSAQKNPTAFYLCASSPGDASTDTQYFGPGTRLTVL.